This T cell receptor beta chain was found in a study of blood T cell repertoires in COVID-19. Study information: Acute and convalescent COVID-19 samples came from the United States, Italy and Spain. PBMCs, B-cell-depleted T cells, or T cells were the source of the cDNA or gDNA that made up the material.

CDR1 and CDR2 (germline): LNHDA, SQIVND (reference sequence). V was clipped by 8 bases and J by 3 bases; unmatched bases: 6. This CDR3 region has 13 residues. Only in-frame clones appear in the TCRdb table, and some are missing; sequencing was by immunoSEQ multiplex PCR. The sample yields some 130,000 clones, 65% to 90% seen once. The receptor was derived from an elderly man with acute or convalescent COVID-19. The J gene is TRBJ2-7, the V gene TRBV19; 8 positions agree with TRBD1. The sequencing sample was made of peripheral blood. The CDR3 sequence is CASQRTGNYEQYF. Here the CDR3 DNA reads TGTGCCAGTCAGAGGACAGGGAACTACGAGCAGTACTTC.